The 13 T cell receptor beta chains reported below all come from one sample, sequenced in a study of T-cell memory formation after mild COVID-19. TCRdb independently ran MiXCR on the 5' RACE reads; one entry per CDR3 protein. Of 580,000 or so distinct CDR3 sequences in the sample, about 18% were seen once. Sequences were obtained from PBMCs or a T cell subset sorted from them (not recorded which). These receptors were taken from an adult woman who had mild COVID-19 (a few samples of this study predate the infection). Cell type and time point are not known.

This clonotype was seen repeatedly, ten times or more. This sequence joins TRBV7-3 and TRBJ1-1; D unresolved. Per germline, CDR1 SGHTA and CDR2 FQGTGA. Trimming removed 3 bases from V and 2 bases from J, with 7 bases in between. The CDR3 is made up of 13 amino acids. The CDR3 reads CASSFLVNTEAFF. The CDR3 DNA follows: TGTGCCAGCAGCTTCTTGGTTAACACTGAAGCTTTCTTT.

A few counts support this clonotype. The chain employs TRBV18 and TRBJ1-1; maybe TRBD1 (6 bases). Germline V gene data show CDR1 as KGHSH and CDR2 as LQKENI. This CDR3 has 16 amino acids. The ends were cut back, 2 bases at V and 2 bases at J, with 15 bases in the middle. The CDR3 protein is CASSPGGGRRNTEAFF. The CDR3 DNA reads as TGTGCCAGCTCACCAGGGGGCGGCAGGAGAAACACTGAAGCTTTCTTT.

This clonotype has just a few counts. The chain combines TRBV18 with TRBJ2-5, with TRBD1 identical over 7 bases. The CDR3 runs 16 residues. The V gene's germline CDR1 is KGHSH and CDR2 LQKENI. The J segment lost 3 bases and the V segment lost 6 bases, leaving 13 bases of the junction unmatched. CDR3 nucleotides: TGTGCCAGCTCCCCCACACAACAGGGGTGGGAAGAGACCCAGTACTTC. Its protein is CASSPTQQGWEETQYF.

The V gene is TRBV6-2 or TRBV6-3, the J gene TRBJ1-1; D remains unclear. Germline-derived CDR1 and CDR2 are MNHEY and SVGEGT. Trimming shortened V by 0 bases and J by 7 bases, and 9 bases separated the two germline ends. The CDR3 length is 13 residues. The CDR3 sequence: CASSYSSASEAFF. For the CDR3, the DNA is TGTGCCAGCAGTTACTCGAGCGCAAGTGAAGCTTTCTTT.

The V call is TRBV6-1, the J call TRBJ1-2; D not resolved. Germline V gene data show CDR1 as MNHNS and CDR2 as SASEGT. The V and J ends lost 1 base and 3 bases respectively, with 6 bases between them. The CDR3 length is 13 residues. The CDR3 protein is CASSEGGHYGYTF. CDR3 DNA sequence: TGTGCCAGCAGTGAAGGAGGGCACTATGGCTACACCTTC.

This clonotype was seen only a few times. The CDR3 region is CASSLAPYNEQFF. The CDR3 DNA is TGTGCCAGCAGCTTAGCCCCTTACAATGAGCAGTTCTTC. V is TRBV7-2 and J is TRBJ2-1; D is ambiguous. V was trimmed by 0 bases and J by 4 bases, leaving 4 bases between them. Germline CDR1 SGHTA, CDR2 FQGNSA. The CDR3 is made up of 13 amino acids.

The genes are TRBV24-1 and TRBJ1-1; the D gene is possibly TRBD1 (5 bases). The CDR3 has 13 amino acids. Trimming cost V 5 bases and J 5 bases, with 11 bases left between them. Germline assignment: CDR1 KGHDR and CDR2 SFDVKD. CDR3 sequence (DNA): TGTGCCACCAGTGTCCTGGGGGGGACTGAAGCTTTCTTT. This encodes CATSVLGGTEAFF.

The V and J genes are TRBV12-5 and TRBJ2-2; D not certain. This CDR3 is built from 14 residues. Trimming left V 4 bases short and J 3 bases short, with 9 bases between. CDR1 is LGHNT and CDR2 is FRNRAP in the germline V gene. This CDR3 is CASGSDTYTGELFF. For the CDR3, the DNA is TGTGCTAGTGGTTCCGACACATACACCGGGGAGCTGTTTTTT.

The J gene is TRBJ2-2, the V gene TRBV6-5; D remains ambiguous. Trimming left V 5 bases short and J 6 bases short, with 16 bases between. The V gene's germline CDR1 is MNHEY and CDR2 SVGAGI. The CDR3 is 15 residues long. The chain's CDR3 is CASSRTSRLAGELFF. CDR3 nucleotides: TGTGCCAGCAGTAGGACCTCCCGGCTAGCCGGGGAGCTGTTTTTT.

The V call is TRBV6-2 or TRBV6-3, the J call TRBJ2-1; D not certain. V gave up 2 bases and J gave up 0 bases, with 8 bases separating them. Germline assignment: CDR1 MNHEY and CDR2 SVGEGT. The CDR3 covers 15 residues. This CDR3 is CASSYEFGSYNEQFF. CDR3 nucleotide sequence: TGTGCCAGCAGTTACGAATTCGGCTCCTACAATGAGCAGTTCTTC.

The chain is built from TRBV4-3 and TRBJ1-1; TRBD1 aligns across 10 bases. The CDR3 length is 18 residues. Germline lookup yields CDR1 LGHNA and CDR2 YSLEER. Trimming took 4 bases from V and 1 from J; bases not matched to a gene: 12. The CDR3: CASSPEPGTGASNTEAFF. The CDR3 bases are TGCGCCAGCAGCCCAGAACCCGGGACAGGGGCCTCGAACACTGAAGCTTTCTTT.

This chain joins TRBV5-6 and TRBJ2-5; D unclear. Germline V gives CDR1 SGHDT, CDR2 YYEEEE. V lost 0 bases, J lost 5 bases, and 14 bases lay in between. This CDR3 region has 15 residues. CDR3: CASSLEVTTRETQYF. CDR3 bases: TGTGCCAGCAGCTTGGAGGTAACCACTCGGGAGACCCAGTACTTC.

This clonotype showed up just a few times. The V gene is TRBV24-1, the J gene TRBJ2-4; 7 bases fit TRBD2. Germline CDR1 is KGHDR and CDR2 is SFDVKD. The CDR3 extends over 17 amino acids. Unmatched junction bases numbered 9, after V lost 5 bases and J lost 0 bases. The CDR3 region is CATSGGGLGLAKNIQYF. The CDR3 DNA sequence: TGTGCCACCAGTGGGGGGGGATTGGGTCTAGCCAAAAACATTCAGTACTTC.